The 12 T cell receptor beta chains below were found in one sample sequenced in a study of T cell changes during pregnancy in multiple sclerosis. TCRdb keeps only in-frame clones here, not all; method: immunoSEQ multiplex PCR. This table has approximately 32,000 clones, about nine tenths appearing once. The sample was CD8+ T cells from peripheral blood mononuclear cells, taken in the first trimester of pregnancy. The receptor set was obtained from a female donor with multiple sclerosis, enrolled in a pregnancy study.

This clone was detected only once. The chain uses TRBV5-1 and TRBJ2-3; TRBD2 matches 7 bases. The V and J ends lost 3 bases and 8 bases, in that order; junction bases with no gene match: 12. CDR1 is SGHRS, CDR2 YFSETQ, per germline. The CDR3 covers 15 residues. CDR3 sequence (DNA): TGCGCCAGCAGCTCCGGGACTACCTTTTTAGGTACGCAGTATTTT. Amino acids: CASSSGTTFLGTQYF. Using reference TRBV5-1 and TRBJ2-3 for the parts outside the CDR3, the full variable domain is KAGVTQTPRYLIKTRGQQVTLSCSPISGHRSVSWYQQTPGQGLQFLFEYFSETQRNKGNFPGRFSGRQFSNSRSEMNVSTLELGDSALYLCASSSGTTFLGTQYFGPGTRLTVL.

The chain recombines TRBV14 with TRBJ1-1; 9 nucleotides match TRBD1. V was pared by 3 bases and J by 4 bases, with 6 bases of the junction left unmatched. Looked up from germline, CDR1 is SGHDN and CDR2 is FVKESK. This CDR3 is 15 amino acids long. In DNA, the CDR3 is TGTGCCAGCAGCCACGGACAGGGGATGGGCACTGAAGCTTTCTTT. Translated, it gives CASSHGQGMGTEAFF. Using reference TRBV14 and TRBJ1-1 for the parts outside the CDR3, the full variable domain is EAGVTQFPSHSVIEKGQTVTLRCDPISGHDNLYWYRRVMGKEIKFLLHFVKESKQDESGMPNNRFLAERTGGTYSTLKVQPAELEDSGVYFCASSHGQGMGTEAFFGQGTRLTVV.

There are a few counts of this clone. CDR3 in DNA: TGTGCCAGCAGCGGGACAGGGTATAGCAATCAGCCCCAGCATTTT. It encodes CASSGTGYSNQPQHF. J is TRBJ1-5 and V is TRBV9, with 8 bases that match TRBD1. This CDR3 has 15 residues. Germline CDR1 and CDR2: SGDLS and YYNGEE. Trimming cost V 3 bases and J 0 bases; bases outside gene matches: 2.

V and J are TRBV7-8 and TRBJ2-2; 11 nucleotides line up with TRBD2. The CDR3 runs 19 residues. The V gene end was trimmed by 1 base and the J gene end by 1 base; junction bases not matched to a gene: 8. CDR1 and CDR2 from the germline V gene are SGHVS and FQNEAQ. CDR3 loop: CASSLGLAGKLVNTGELFF. In DNA, the CDR3 is TGTGCCAGCAGCTTAGGACTAGCGGGAAAATTGGTGAACACCGGGGAGCTGTTTTTT. Combining the CDR3 with reference TRBV7-8 and TRBJ2-2 gives the whole variable domain GAGVSQSPRYKVAKRGQDVALRCDPISGHVSLFWYQQALGQGPEFLTYFQNEAQLDKSGLPSDRFFAERPEGSVSTLKIQRTQQEDSAVYLCASSLGLAGKLVNTGELFFGEGSRLTVL.

This rearrangement joins TRBV10-3 to TRBJ1-1; D uncertain. V lost 4 bases to trimming and J lost 11 bases, with 26 bases between them. In germline, CDR1 is ENHRY, CDR2 SYGVKD. The CDR3 is made up of 16 amino acids. This CDR3 reads CAISGWETSRGPQAFF. The DNA of the CDR3 is TGTGCCATCAGTGGTTGGGAGACATCCCGAGGGCCGCAGGCTTTCTTT.

As DNA, the CDR3 is TGCGCCAGCAGCCAAGATGGACTAGCCGAGACGGATACGCAGTATTTT. As protein: CASSQDGLAETDTQYF. This chain uses TRBV4-3 with TRBJ2-3; TRBD2 aligns across 8 bases. The junction had 8 bases not matched to a gene; V was cut back by 0 bases and J by 6 bases. The germline V gene has CDR1 LGHNA and CDR2 YSLEER. The CDR3 is 16 amino acids.

V usage is TRBV2 and J usage is TRBJ2-1; D is ambiguous. Trimming shortened V by 5 bases and J by 8 bases, and 7 bases separated the two germline ends. CDR3 length: 11 amino acids. CDR1 SNHLY and CDR2 FYNNEI come from the germline V gene. CDR3 residues: CASSLSDEQFF. CDR3 in DNA: TGTGCCAGCAGTTTAAGCGATGAGCAGTTCTTC.

The chain combines TRBV6-1 with TRBJ2-3; 14 positions match TRBD2. The CDR3 length is 15 residues. Germline V lookup: CDR1 MNHNS, CDR2 SASEGT. V lost 4 bases, J lost 4 bases, and 1 base stayed unmatched. The CDR3 loop is CASSGLAGGPDTQYF. CDR3 coding DNA: TGTGCCAGCAGTGGACTAGCGGGAGGGCCAGATACGCAGTATTTT.

This clone was seen more than once but under ten times. Other DNA sequences in the same sample also yield this CDR3. The V gene is TRBV5-6, the J gene TRBJ2-7; tentatively, D is TRBD2 (6 bases). This CDR3 has 14 amino acids. Germline V gene sequence: CDR1 SGHDT, CDR2 YYEEEE. V was trimmed by 4 bases and J by 6 bases, leaving 17 bases between them. The CDR3 DNA sequence: TGTGCCAGCAGCCTAGGGACCGGGGGACTCGAGCAGTACTTC. Amino acids: CASSLGTGGLEQYF.

V and J are TRBV6-5 and TRBJ2-1, with 7 bases aligning to TRBD2. V dropped 0 bases and J dropped 3; count of bases not matched to a gene: 5. From germline, CDR1 is MNHEY and CDR2 SVGAGI. This CDR3 contains 16 residues. The CDR3 DNA sequence: TGTGCCAGCAGTTACTCCCTACTAGCGATCTACAATGAGCAGTTCTTC. This encodes CASSYSLLAIYNEQFF.

The rearrangement links TRBV7-8 to TRBJ2-7, with D unclear. This CDR3 contains 11 residues. V lost 0 bases and J lost 5, with 2 bases in between. The germline gives CDR1 SGHVS, CDR2 FQNEAQ. CDR3 coding DNA: TGTGCCAGCAGCTTAGCCGACGAGCAGTACTTC. Residues: CASSLADEQYF.

The chain combines TRBV2 with TRBJ2-3; TRBD1 aligns across 10 bases. Germline lookup yields CDR1 SNHLY and CDR2 FYNNEI. The length of the CDR3 is 15 residues. Germline trimming cut 8 bases from V and 2 bases from J; bases unmatched to any gene: 7. In DNA, the CDR3 is TGTGCCAGCTCGCGACAGGGGGCAATCACAGATACGCAGTATTTT. Protein product: CASSRQGAITDTQYF.